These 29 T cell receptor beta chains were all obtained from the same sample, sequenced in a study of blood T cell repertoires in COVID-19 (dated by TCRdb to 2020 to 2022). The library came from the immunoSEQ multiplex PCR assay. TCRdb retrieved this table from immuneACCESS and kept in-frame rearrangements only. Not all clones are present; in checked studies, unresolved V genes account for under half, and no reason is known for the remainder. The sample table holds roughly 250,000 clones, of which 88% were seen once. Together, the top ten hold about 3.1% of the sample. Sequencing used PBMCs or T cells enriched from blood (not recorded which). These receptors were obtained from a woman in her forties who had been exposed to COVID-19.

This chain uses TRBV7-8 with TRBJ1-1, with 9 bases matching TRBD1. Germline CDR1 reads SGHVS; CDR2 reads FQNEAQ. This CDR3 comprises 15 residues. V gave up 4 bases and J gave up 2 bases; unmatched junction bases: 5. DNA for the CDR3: TGTGCCAGCAGCTCGAGGGACAGGGTAAACACTGAAGCTTTCTTT. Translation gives CASSSRDRVNTEAFF. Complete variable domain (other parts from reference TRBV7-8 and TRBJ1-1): GAGVSQSPRYKVAKRGQDVALRCDPISGHVSLFWYQQALGQGPEFLTYFQNEAQLDKSGLPSDRFFAERPEGSVSTLKIQRTQQEDSAVYLCASSSRDRVNTEAFFGQGTRLTVV.

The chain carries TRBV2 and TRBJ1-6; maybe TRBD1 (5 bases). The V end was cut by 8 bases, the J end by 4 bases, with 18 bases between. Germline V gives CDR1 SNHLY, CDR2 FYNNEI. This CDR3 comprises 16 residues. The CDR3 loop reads CASVDGDRVYNSPLHF. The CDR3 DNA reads TGTGCCAGCGTTGACGGTGACAGAGTATATAATTCACCCCTCCACTTT.

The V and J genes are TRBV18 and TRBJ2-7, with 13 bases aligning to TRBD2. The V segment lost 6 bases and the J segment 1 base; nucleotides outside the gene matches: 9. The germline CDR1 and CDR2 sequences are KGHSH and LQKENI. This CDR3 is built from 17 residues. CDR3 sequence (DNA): TGTGCCAGCTCCCGTGCCGGGACTAGCGGGATTTCCTACGAGCAGTACTTC. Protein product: CASSRAGTSGISYEQYF.

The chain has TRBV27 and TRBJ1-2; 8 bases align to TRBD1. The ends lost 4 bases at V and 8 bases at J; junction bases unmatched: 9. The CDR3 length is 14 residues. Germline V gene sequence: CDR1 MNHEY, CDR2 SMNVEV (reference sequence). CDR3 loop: CASSSQGARGGYTF. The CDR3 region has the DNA TGTGCCAGCAGTTCCCAGGGGGCGCGAGGAGGCTACACCTTC.

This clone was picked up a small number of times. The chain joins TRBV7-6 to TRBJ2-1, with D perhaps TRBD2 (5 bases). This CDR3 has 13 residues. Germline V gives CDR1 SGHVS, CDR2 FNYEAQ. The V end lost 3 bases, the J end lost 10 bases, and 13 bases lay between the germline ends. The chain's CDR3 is CASSFVLAGEQFF. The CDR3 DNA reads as TGTGCCAGCAGCTTTGTTCTAGCCGGGGAGCAGTTCTTC.

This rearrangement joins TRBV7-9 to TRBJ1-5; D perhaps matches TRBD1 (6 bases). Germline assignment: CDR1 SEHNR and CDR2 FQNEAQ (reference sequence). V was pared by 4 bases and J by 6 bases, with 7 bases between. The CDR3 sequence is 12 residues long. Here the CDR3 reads CASSSQGQPQHF. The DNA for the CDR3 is TGTGCCAGCAGCTCACAGGGTCAGCCCCAGCATTTT.

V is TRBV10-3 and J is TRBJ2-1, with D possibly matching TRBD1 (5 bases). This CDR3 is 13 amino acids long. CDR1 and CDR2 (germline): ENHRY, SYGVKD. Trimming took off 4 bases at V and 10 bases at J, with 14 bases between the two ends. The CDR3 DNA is TGTGCCATCAGTGGGGGCGGCTCTAACGAGCAGTTCTTC. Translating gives CAISGGGSNEQFF.

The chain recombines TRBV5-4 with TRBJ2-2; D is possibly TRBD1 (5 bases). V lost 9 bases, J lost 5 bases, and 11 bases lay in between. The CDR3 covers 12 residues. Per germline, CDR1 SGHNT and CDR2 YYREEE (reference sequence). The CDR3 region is CAIARGTGELFF. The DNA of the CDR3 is TGTGCCATCGCAAGGGGTACCGGGGAGCTGTTTTTT.

CDR3 loop: CASSLGFGSQETQYF. The CDR3 nucleotides are TGTGCCAGCAGCCTGGGCTTTGGTAGTCAAGAGACCCAGTACTTC. The chain is built from TRBV5-6 and TRBJ2-5; D gene uncertain. The CDR3 is 15 amino acids. Germline V gene lookup returns CDR1 SGHDT and CDR2 YYEEEE. The V end lost 4 bases, the J end lost 2 bases, and 15 bases lay between the germline ends.

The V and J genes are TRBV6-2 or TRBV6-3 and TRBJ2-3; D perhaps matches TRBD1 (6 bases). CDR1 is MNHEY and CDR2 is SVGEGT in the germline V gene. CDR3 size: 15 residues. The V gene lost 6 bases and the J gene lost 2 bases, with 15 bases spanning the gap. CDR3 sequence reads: CASSQGMSPTDTQYF. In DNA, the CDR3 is TGTGCCAGCAGCCAGGGGATGTCCCCCACAGATACGCAGTATTTT.

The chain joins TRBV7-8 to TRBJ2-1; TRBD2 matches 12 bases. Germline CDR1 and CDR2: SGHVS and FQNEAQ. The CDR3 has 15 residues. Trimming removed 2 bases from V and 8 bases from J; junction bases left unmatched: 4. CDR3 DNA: TGTGCCAGCAGCTTACTAGCGGGAGGGCCTGATGAGCAGTTCTTC. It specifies CASSLLAGGPDEQFF.

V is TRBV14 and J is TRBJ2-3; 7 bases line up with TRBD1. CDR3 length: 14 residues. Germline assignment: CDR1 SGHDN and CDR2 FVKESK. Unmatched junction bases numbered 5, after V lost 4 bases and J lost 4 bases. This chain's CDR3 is CASSLQTGSDTQYF. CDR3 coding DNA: TGTGCCAGCAGCCTTCAGACAGGGTCAGATACGCAGTATTTT.

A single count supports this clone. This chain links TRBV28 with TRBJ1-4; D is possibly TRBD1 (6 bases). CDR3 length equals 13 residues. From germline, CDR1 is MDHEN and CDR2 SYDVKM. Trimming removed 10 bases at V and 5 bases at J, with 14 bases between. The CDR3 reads CAIRDRYNEKLFF. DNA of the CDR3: TGTGCCATCCGAGACAGGTACAATGAAAAACTGTTTTTT.

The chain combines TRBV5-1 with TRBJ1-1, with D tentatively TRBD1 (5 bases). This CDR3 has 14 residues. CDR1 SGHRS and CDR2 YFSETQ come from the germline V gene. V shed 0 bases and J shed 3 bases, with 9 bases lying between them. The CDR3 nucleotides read TGCGCCAGCAGCTTGGGGGCGGGACACACTGAAGCTTTCTTT. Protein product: CASSLGAGHTEAFF. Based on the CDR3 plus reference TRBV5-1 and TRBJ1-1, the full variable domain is KAGVTQTPRYLIKTRGQQVTLSCSPISGHRSVSWYQQTPGQGLQFLFEYFSETQRNKGNFPGRFSGRQFSNSRSEMNVSTLELGDSALYLCASSLGAGHTEAFFGQGTRLTVV.

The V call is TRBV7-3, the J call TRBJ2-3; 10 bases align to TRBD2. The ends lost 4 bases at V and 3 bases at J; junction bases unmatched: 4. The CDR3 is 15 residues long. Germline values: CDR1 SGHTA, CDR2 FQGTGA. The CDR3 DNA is TGTGCCAGCAGCTCCACTAGCGGGGTTACAGATACGCAGTATTTT. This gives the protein CASSSTSGVTDTQYF.

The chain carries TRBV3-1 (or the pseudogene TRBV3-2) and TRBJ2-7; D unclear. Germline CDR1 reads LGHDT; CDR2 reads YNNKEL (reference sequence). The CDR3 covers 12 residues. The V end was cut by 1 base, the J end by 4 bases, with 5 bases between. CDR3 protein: CASSQGGYEQYV. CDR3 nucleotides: TGTGCCAGCAGCCAAGGAGGTTACGAGCAGTACGTC.

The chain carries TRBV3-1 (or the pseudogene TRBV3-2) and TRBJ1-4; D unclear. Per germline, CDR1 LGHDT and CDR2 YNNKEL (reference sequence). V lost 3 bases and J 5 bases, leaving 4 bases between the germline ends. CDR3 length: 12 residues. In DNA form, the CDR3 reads TGTGCCAGCAGCCAGAGGAATGAAAAACTGTTTTTT. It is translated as CASSQRNEKLFF.

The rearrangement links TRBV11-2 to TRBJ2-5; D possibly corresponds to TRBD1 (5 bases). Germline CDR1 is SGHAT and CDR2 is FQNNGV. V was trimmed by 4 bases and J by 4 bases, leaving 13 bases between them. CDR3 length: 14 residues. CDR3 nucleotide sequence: TGTGCCAGCAGCTCAGGTTGGGGCCGAGAGACCCAGTACTTC. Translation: CASSSGWGRETQYF. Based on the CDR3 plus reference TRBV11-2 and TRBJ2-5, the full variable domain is EAGVAQSPRYKIIEKRQSVAFWCNPISGHATLYWYQQILGQGPKLLIQFQNNGVVDDSQLPKDRFSAERLKGVDSTLKIQPAKLEDSAVYLCASSSGWGRETQYFGPGTRLLVL.

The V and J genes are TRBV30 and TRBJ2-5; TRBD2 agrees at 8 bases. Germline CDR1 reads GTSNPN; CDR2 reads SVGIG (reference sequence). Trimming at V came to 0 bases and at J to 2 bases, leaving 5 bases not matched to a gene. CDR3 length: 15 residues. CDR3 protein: CAWSVPTSVQETQYF. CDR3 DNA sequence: TGTGCCTGGAGTGTACCGACTAGCGTACAAGAGACCCAGTACTTC.

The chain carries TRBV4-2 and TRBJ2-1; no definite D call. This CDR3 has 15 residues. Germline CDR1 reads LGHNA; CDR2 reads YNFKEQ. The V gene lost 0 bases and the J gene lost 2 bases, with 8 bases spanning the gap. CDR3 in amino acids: CASSQEIQTYNEQFF. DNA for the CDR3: TGTGCCAGCAGCCAAGAGATACAGACCTACAATGAGCAGTTCTTC.

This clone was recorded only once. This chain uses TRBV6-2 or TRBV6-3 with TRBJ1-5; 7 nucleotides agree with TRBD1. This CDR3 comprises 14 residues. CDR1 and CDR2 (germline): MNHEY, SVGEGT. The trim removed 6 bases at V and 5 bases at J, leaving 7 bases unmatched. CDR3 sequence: CASRYRGPYQPQHF. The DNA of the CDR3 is TGTGCCAGCAGGTACAGGGGTCCCTATCAGCCCCAGCATTTT.

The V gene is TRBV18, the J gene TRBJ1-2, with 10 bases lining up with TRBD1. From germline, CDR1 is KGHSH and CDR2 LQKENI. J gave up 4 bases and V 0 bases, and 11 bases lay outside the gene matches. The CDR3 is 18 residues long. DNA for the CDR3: TGTGCCAGCTCACCACCGATAGGGACAGGGGCACCAACCTATGGCTACACCTTC. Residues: CASSPPIGTGAPTYGYTF.

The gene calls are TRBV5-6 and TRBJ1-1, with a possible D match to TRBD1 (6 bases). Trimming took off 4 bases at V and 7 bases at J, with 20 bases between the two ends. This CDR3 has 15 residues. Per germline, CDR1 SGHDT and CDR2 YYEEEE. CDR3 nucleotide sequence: TGTGCCAGCAGCCTGACGGGGGGGCTCCGCTTTGAAGCTTTCTTT. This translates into CASSLTGGLRFEAFF.

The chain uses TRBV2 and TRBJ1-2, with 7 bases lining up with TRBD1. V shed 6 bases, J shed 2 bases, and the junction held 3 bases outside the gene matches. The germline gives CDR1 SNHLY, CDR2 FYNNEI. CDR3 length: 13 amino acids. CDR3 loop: CASRGDSNYGYTF. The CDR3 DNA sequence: TGTGCCAGCAGGGGGGACAGCAACTATGGCTACACCTTC.

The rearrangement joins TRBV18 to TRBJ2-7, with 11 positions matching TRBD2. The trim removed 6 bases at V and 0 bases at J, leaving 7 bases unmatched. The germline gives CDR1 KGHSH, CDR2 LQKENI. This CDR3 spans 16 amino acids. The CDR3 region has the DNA TGTGCCAGCTCCTTCGGACTAGCGGGTAGCTCCTACGAGCAGTACGTC. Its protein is CASSFGLAGSSYEQYV.

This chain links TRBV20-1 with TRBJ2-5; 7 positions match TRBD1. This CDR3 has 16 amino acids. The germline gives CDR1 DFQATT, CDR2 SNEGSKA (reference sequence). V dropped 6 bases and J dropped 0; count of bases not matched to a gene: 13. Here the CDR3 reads CSASSPGQTYQETQYF. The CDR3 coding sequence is TGCAGTGCGAGTAGCCCGGGACAGACGTACCAAGAGACCCAGTACTTC.

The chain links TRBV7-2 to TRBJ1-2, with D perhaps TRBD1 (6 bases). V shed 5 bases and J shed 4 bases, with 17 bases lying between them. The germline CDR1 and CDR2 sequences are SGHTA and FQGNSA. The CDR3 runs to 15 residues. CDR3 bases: TGTGCCAGCAGCCCGGGGGGGGCAGGAGCCTATGGCTACACCTTC. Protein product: CASSPGGAGAYGYTF. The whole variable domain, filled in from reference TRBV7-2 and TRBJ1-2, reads GAGVSQSPSNKVTEKGKDVELRCDPISGHTALYWYRQSLGQGLEFLIYFQGNSAPDKSGLPSDRFSAERTGGSVSTLTIQRTQQEDSAVYLCASSPGGAGAYGYTFGSGTRLTVV.

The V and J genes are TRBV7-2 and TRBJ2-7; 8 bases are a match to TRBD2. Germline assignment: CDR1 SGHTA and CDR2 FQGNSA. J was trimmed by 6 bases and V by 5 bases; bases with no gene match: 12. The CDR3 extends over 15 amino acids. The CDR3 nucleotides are TGTGCCAGCAGCCCGGGGAGGTCGGCGGGAGGCGAGCAGTACTTC. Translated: CASSPGRSAGGEQYF. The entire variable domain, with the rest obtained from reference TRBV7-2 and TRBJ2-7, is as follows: GAGVSQSPSNKVTEKGKDVELRCDPISGHTALYWYRQSLGQGLEFLIYFQGNSAPDKSGLPSDRFSAERTGGSVSTLTIQRTQQEDSAVYLCASSPGRSAGGEQYFGPGTRLTVT.

The CDR3 sequence is CASSSRDRAALYGNTIYF. The CDR3 DNA reads as TGTGCCAGCAGCTCCCGGGACAGGGCGGCACTCTATGGAAACACCATATATTTT. The chain combines TRBV11-2 with TRBJ1-3; 9 bases line up with TRBD1. Germline V gives CDR1 SGHAT, CDR2 FQNNGV. V dropped 4 bases and J dropped 3; count of bases not matched to a gene: 13. CDR3 size: 18 residues.